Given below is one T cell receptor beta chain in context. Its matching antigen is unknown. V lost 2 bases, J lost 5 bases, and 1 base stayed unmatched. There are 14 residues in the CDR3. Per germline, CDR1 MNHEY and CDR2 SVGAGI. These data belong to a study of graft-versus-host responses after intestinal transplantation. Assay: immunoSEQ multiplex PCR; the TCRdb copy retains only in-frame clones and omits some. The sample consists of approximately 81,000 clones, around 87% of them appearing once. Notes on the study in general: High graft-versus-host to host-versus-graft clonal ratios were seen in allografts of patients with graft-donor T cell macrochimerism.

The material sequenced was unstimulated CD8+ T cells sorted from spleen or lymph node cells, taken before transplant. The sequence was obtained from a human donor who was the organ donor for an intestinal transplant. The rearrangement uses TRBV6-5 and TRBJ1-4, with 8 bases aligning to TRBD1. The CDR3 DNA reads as TGTGCCAGCAGTTACGGACAGGGAAATGAAAAACTGTTTTTT. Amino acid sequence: CASSYGQGNEKLFF.